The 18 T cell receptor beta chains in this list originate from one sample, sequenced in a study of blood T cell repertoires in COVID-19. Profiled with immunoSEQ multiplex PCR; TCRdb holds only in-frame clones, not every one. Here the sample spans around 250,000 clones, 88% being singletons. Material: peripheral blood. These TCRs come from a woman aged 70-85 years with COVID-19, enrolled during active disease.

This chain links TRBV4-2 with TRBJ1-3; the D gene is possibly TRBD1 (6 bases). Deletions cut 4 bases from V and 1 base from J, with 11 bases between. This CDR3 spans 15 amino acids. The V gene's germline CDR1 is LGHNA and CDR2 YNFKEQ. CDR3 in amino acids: CASSRTGSSGNTIYF. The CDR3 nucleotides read TGTGCCAGCAGCCGAACAGGGAGTTCTGGAAACACCATATATTTT.

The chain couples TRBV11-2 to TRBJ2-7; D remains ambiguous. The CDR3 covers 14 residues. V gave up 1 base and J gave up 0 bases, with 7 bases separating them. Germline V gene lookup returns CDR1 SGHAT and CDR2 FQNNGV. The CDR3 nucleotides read TGTGCCAGCAGCTTAGTAGCCAGCTCCTACGAGCAGTACTTC. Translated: CASSLVASSYEQYF.

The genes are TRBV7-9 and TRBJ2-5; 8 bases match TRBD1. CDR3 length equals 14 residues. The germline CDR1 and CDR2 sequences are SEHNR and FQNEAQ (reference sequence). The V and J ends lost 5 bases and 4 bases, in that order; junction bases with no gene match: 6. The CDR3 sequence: CASSQRQGAETQYF. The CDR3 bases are TGTGCCAGCAGCCAGCGGCAGGGGGCAGAGACCCAGTACTTC.

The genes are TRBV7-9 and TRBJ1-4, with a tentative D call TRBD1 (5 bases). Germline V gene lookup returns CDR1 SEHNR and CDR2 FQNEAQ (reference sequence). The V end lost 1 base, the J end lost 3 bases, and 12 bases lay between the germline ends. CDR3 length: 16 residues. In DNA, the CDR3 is TGTGCCAGCAGCTTAGGTGGAGGGGTTTCTAATGAAAAACTGTTTTTT. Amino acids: CASSLGGGVSNEKLFF.

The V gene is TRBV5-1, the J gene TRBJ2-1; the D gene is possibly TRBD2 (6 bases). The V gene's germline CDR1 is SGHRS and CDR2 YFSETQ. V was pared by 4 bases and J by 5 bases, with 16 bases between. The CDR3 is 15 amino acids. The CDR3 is CASSQGLGRDNEQFF. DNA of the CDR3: TGCGCCAGCAGCCAGGGACTGGGGCGGGACAATGAGCAGTTCTTC. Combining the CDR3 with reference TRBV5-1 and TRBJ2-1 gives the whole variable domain KAGVTQTPRYLIKTRGQQVTLSCSPISGHRSVSWYQQTPGQGLQFLFEYFSETQRNKGNFPGRFSGRQFSNSRSEMNVSTLELGDSALYLCASSQGLGRDNEQFFGPGTRLTVL.

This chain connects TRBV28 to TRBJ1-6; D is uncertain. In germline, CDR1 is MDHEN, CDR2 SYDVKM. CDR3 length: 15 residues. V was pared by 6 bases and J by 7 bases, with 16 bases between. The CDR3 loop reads CASSAPAGLNSPLHF. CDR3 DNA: TGTGCCAGCAGCGCTCCGGCTGGGCTAAATTCACCCCTCCACTTT. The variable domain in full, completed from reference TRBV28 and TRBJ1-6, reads DVKVTQSSRYLVKRTGEKVFLECVQDMDHENMFWYRQDPGLGLRLIYFSYDVKMKEKGDIPEGYSVSREKKERFSLILESASTNQTSMYLCASSAPAGLNSPLHFGNGTRLTVT.

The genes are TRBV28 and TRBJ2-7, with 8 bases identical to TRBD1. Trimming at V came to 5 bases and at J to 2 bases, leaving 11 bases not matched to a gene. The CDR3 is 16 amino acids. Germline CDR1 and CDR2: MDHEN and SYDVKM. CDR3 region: CASSPNSRDRTYEQYF. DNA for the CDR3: TGTGCCAGCAGTCCCAATTCCCGGGACAGGACCTACGAGCAGTACTTC.

CDR3: CASSYGTSGRGETQYF. The CDR3 coding sequence is TGTGCCAGCAGTTACGGGACTAGCGGGAGAGGAGAGACCCAGTACTTC. The chain has TRBV6-5 and TRBJ2-5; 14 positions match TRBD2. Trimming took 2 bases from V and 4 from J; bases not matched to a gene: 3. This CDR3 is 16 amino acids long. The germline V gene encodes CDR1 MNHEY and CDR2 SVGAGI.

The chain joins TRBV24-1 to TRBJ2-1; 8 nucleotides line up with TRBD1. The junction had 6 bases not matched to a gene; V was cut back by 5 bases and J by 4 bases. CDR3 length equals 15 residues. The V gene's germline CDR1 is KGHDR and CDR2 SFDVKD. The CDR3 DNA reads TGTGCCACCAGTGCAGGGGGCCCTACATACAATGAGCAGTTCTTC. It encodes CATSAGGPTYNEQFF.

As DNA, the CDR3 is TGTGCCACCAGCAGAGATCCGGTCGGGGACTATGGCTACACCTTC. Its protein is CATSRDPVGDYGYTF. The V call is TRBV15, the J call TRBJ1-2; D gene unclear. The germline V gene encodes CDR1 LNHNV and CDR2 YYDKDF (reference sequence). V lost 0 bases to trimming and J lost 3 bases, with 11 bases between them. The CDR3 consists of 15 residues.

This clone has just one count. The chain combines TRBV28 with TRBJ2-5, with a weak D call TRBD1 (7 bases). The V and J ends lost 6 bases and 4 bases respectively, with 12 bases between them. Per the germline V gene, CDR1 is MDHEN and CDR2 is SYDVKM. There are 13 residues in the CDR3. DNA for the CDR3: TGTGCCAGCAGGACCCAGGGGGGAGAGACCCAGTACTTC. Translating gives CASRTQGGETQYF. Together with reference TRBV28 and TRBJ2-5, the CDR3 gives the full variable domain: DVKVTQSSRYLVKRTGEKVFLECVQDMDHENMFWYRQDPGLGLRLIYFSYDVKMKEKGDIPEGYSVSREKKERFSLILESASTNQTSMYLCASRTQGGETQYFGPGTRLLVL.

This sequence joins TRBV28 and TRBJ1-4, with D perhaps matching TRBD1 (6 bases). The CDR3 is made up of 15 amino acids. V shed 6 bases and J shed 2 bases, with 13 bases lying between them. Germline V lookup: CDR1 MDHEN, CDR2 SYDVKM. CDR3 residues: CASSFSGATNEKLFF. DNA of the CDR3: TGTGCCAGCAGCTTCTCAGGGGCGACTAATGAAAAACTGTTTTTT.

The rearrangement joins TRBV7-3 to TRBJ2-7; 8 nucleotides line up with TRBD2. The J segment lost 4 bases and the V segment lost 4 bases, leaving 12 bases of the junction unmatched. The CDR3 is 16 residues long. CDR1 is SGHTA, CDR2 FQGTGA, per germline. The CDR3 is CASSSPSSGRVYEQYF. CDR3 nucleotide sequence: TGTGCCAGCAGCTCGCCTTCGAGCGGGAGAGTGTACGAGCAGTACTTC.

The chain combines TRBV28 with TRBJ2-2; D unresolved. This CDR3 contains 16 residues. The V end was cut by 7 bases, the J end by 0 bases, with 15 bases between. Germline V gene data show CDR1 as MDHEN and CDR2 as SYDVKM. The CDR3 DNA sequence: TGTGCCAGCACCGATGCCGAACTGGCGAACACCGGGGAGCTGTTTTTT. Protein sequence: CASTDAELANTGELFF.

CDR3 nucleotides: TGTGCCAGCAGCCAAGCGGGAGGTCGAAACATTCAGTACTTC. It encodes CASSQAGGRNIQYF. This chain joins TRBV14 and TRBJ2-4; 7 bases match TRBD2. Germline-derived CDR1 and CDR2 are SGHDN and FVKESK. With 1 base clipped from V and 6 bases from J, the junction kept 3 bases outside the gene matches. CDR3 length: 14 residues.

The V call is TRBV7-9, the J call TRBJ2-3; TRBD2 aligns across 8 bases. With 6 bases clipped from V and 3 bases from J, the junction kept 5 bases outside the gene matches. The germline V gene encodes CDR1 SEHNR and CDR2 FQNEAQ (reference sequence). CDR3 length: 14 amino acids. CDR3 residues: CASSGLAVTDTQYF. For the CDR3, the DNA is TGTGCCAGCAGTGGACTAGCAGTTACAGATACGCAGTATTTT.

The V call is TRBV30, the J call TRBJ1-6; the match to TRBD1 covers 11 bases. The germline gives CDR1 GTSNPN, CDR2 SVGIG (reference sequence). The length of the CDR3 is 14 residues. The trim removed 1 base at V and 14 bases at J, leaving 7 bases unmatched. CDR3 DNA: TGTGCCTGGAGTGAAGGACAGGGGGCTTTGTCCCTCCACTTT. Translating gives CAWSEGQGALSLHF.

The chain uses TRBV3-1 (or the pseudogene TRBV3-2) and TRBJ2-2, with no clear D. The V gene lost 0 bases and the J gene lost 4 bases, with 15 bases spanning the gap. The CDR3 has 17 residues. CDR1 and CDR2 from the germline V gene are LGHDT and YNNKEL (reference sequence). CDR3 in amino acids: CASSQEREARVTGELFF. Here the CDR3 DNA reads TGTGCCAGCAGCCAAGAACGAGAGGCCCGAGTCACCGGGGAGCTGTTTTTT.